This is a list of T cell receptor beta chains from one sample in a study of glioma-infiltrating T cells. MiXCR was run by TCRdb on the multiplex PCR reads, yielding one entry per CDR3 protein. Counted here are about 89,000 distinct CDR3 sequences, around 23% occurring once; the ten biggest clones make up roughly 6.7%. The sequencing input was glioma tissue, nonneoplastic brain tissue, or PBMCs (not recorded which). The receptors here all came from a human donor with low-grade glioma or glioblastoma, undergoing nonglioma brain surgery, or in good health (not recorded which). The CDR3 runs from the conserved cysteine through the conserved F or W. The order of the fields is D gene, CDR3 length, J gene, clone size, V gene, CDR3 DNA, CDR3 protein. D genes are given only for firm matches. Where a row states a size, it is once, few, many or the class of an expanded clone; other rows omit it.

NA | 14 | TRBJ2-7 | many | TRBV15 | TGTACCACCAGCAGAGATCGACACTCCTACGAGCAGTACTTC | CTTSRDRHSYEQYF
NA | 13 | TRBJ2-3 | many | TRBV6-4 | TGTGCCAGAAACAGGGTAGATGTAGATACGCAGTATTTT | CARNRVDVDTQYF
NA | 13 | TRBJ1-1 | many | TRBV7-7 | TGTGCCAGCAGGCCAATCCAGGTCACTGAAGCTTTCTTT | CASRPIQVTEAFF
TRBD2 | 15 | TRBJ2-3 | NA | TRBV3-1 | TGTGCTAGAAGCCAGATAGCGGGGGGTCCGGATACGCAGTATTTT | CARSQIAGGPDTQYF
NA | 12 | TRBJ2-3 | many | TRBV6-1 | TGTGCCAGCACCTATTCCACAGATACGCAGTATTTT | CASTYSTDTQYF
NA | 14 | TRBJ2-5 | many | TRBV3-1 | TGTGCCAGCAGCCAAGCGCACCTACAAGAGACCCAGTACTTC | CASSQAHLQETQYF
NA | 13 | TRBJ1-1 | many | TRBV27 | TGTGCCAGCACTCCGAGGGCAGGGGCGGAAGCTTTCTTT | CASTPRAGAEAFF
NA | 15 | TRBJ2-2 | many | TRBV6-5 | TGTGCCAGCAGTTACTCAGGCAGCAACACCGGGGAGCTGTTTTTT | CASSYSGSNTGELFF
TRBD1 | 15 | TRBJ1-5 | NA | TRBV6-1 | TGTGCCAGCAGTCGCGGACAGGGTGGAAGTCAGCCCCAGCATTTT | CASSRGQGGSQPQHF
TRBD2 | 15 | TRBJ2-7 | many | TRBV3-1 | TGTGCCAGCAGCGTCACTAGCGGGAGATTTTACGAGCAGTACTTC | CASSVTSGRFYEQYF
NA | 11 | TRBJ2-7 | many | TRBV29-1 | TGCAGCGTTCTTTGGTCTTACGAGCAGTACTTC | CSVLWSYEQYF
TRBD2 | 16 | TRBJ2-1 | once | TRBV6-1 | TGTGCCAGCAGTCTCCCCACTAGCGGGAGGAGGAATGAGCAGTTCTTC | CASSLPTSGRRNEQFF
NA | 15 | TRBJ1-4 | few | TRBV10-3 | TGTGCCATCAGGAAGGACTCGGGCACTAATGAAAAACTGTTTTTT | CAIRKDSGTNEKLFF
NA | 15 | TRBJ2-3 | few | TRBV2 | TGTGCCAGCAGTGGAGGGCCGCCTAGCACAGATACGCAGTATTTT | CASSGGPPSTDTQYF
NA | 15 | TRBJ2-3 | NA | TRBV5-6 | TGTGCCAGCACGACCGGACGGAAACGCACAGATACGCAGTATTTT | CASTTGRKRTDTQYF
TRBD1 | 14 | TRBJ2-5 | many | TRBV7-2 | TGTGCCAGCAGCCGAGACAGGGGATCGGAGACCCAGTACTTC | CASSRDRGSETQYF
NA | 12 | TRBJ1-1 | many | TRBV19 | TGTGCCAGTAGTATAGATTGGATGGAAGCTTTCTTT | CASSIDWMEAFF
TRBD1 | 16 | TRBJ1-4 | many | TRBV15 | TGTGCCACCAGCAGAGGGGCCGGGACAGGGAATGAAAAACTGTTTTTT | CATSRGAGTGNEKLFF
TRBD1 | 14 | TRBJ1-2 | many | TRBV6-6 | TGTGCCAGCAGTTACGGGGACAGGGGGGATGGCTACACCTTC | CASSYGDRGDGYTF